This entry describes one TCR beta chain. These data belong to a study of patients and donors after allogeneic stem cell transplantation. The germline V and J ends were trimmed by 2 bases and 4 bases, with 14 bases remaining between them. The CDR3 consists of 15 residues. TCRdb analysed the RT-PCR reads with MiXCR anew, one entry per CDR3 protein. The table lists about 90,000 distinct CDR3 sequences, roughly 43% of them singletons. This sequence originates from a human donor who was either an allogeneic HSCT recipient or a stem cell or donor lymphocyte infusion donor (not recorded which). It is not recorded whose cells these are; they may come from a transplant donor. The sequencing input was blood, either unsorted or a sorted T cell fraction (not recorded which). The chain employs TRBV12-3 or TRBV12-4 and TRBJ1-2; D is perhaps TRBD1 (6 bases). This CDR3 reads CASSLSAGAGYGYTF. CDR3 bases: TGTGCCAGCAGTTTATCGGCAGGGGCCGGCTATGGCTACACCTTC.